The 17 T cell receptor beta chains in this list originate from one sample, sequenced in a study of cytotoxic CD8 clonotypes in ibrutinib-treated CLL listed by TCRdb under 2021. Library creation used the immunoSEQ multiplex PCR assay. This immuneACCESS table, as held by TCRdb, lists in-frame sequences with V and J called but not all clones. Of the missing ones, under half trace to an unresolved V gene in checked studies; the others have no known cause. Present in this sample are about 5,500 clones, about three quarters of which were seen just once. Approximately 38% of the sample lies in the top ten. Specimen: PBMCs, collected before ibrutinib treatment. Receptors were obtained from a human donor with chronic lymphocytic leukemia.

This clone has a handful of counts. The V gene is TRBV7-9, the J gene TRBJ2-7, with D perhaps matching TRBD2 (5 bases). CDR3 size: 15 residues. Germline CDR1 SEHNR, CDR2 FQNEAQ (reference sequence). V was cut by 5 bases and J by 2 bases, with 16 bases left in between. CDR3 loop: CASSRLGGLPYEQYF. The CDR3 DNA reads TGTGCCAGCAGCCGTTTAGGAGGCCTACCCTACGAGCAGTACTTC.

This chain connects TRBV4-1 to TRBJ2-7, with D tentatively TRBD1 (6 bases). Trimming shortened V by 0 bases and J by 6 bases, and 9 bases separated the two germline ends. The length of the CDR3 is 13 residues. The germline CDR1 and CDR2 sequences are MGHRA and YSYEKL. CDR3 sequence reads: CASSQDRTVEQYF. The CDR3 nucleotides read TGCGCCAGCAGCCAAGATAGGACAGTCGAGCAGTACTTC.

The rearrangement links TRBV7-9 to TRBJ2-1; 9 nucleotides agree with TRBD2. The germline V gene has CDR1 SEHNR and CDR2 FQNEAQ (reference sequence). CDR3 length: 16 amino acids. V was clipped by 2 bases and J by 1 base; unmatched bases: 3. The CDR3 bases are TGTGCCAGCAGCTTAAAAACTAGCGGGTCCTACAATGAGCAGTTCTTC. Its translation is CASSLKTSGSYNEQFF.

The J gene is TRBJ2-7, the V gene TRBV19, with a weak D call TRBD1 (5 bases). This CDR3 region has 14 residues. CDR1 is LNHDA, CDR2 SQIVND, per germline (reference sequence). The ends were cut back, 2 bases at V and 2 bases at J, with 10 bases in the middle. This chain's CDR3 is CASSINQGTYEQYF. The CDR3 DNA sequence: TGTGCCAGTAGTATAAACCAGGGAACCTACGAGCAGTACTTC.

The V and J genes are TRBV2 and TRBJ1-1; tentative D call: TRBD1 (6 bases). The length of the CDR3 is 15 residues. The germline V gene has CDR1 SNHLY and CDR2 FYNNEI. Trimming removed 1 base from V and 5 bases from J, with 14 bases in between. CDR3 protein: CASSEGRGMGTEAFF. The CDR3 nucleotides read TGTGCCAGCAGTGAAGGGAGGGGGATGGGGACTGAAGCTTTCTTT.

In this sample, this clone turned up a few times. This rearrangement joins TRBV7-9 to TRBJ2-1, with 7 bases identical to TRBD2. The length of the CDR3 is 17 residues. With V trimmed by 7 bases and J by 3 bases, 15 bases remained unmatched. In germline, CDR1 is SEHNR, CDR2 FQNEAQ (reference sequence). The CDR3 region has the DNA TGTGCCAGCACCACCTCCGACAGCGGGGCGTTCTACAATGAGCAGTTCTTC. This codes for CASTTSDSGAFYNEQFF.

The sample holds one count of this clone. The chain combines TRBV11-2 with TRBJ2-7; D gene unclear. This CDR3 comprises 13 residues. The V gene lost 4 bases and the J gene lost 2 bases, with 9 bases spanning the gap. The germline gives CDR1 SGHAT, CDR2 FQNNGV. The CDR3 nucleotides are TGTGCCAGCAGCTCCCGGACCACCTACGAGCAGTACTTC. Its protein is CASSSRTTYEQYF. The whole variable domain, filled in from reference TRBV11-2 and TRBJ2-7, reads EAGVAQSPRYKIIEKRQSVAFWCNPISGHATLYWYQQILGQGPKLLIQFQNNGVVDDSQLPKDRFSAERLKGVDSTLKIQPAKLEDSAVYLCASSSRTTYEQYFGPGTRLTVT.

A few counts support this clone. This chain joins TRBV7-9 and TRBJ1-6; D gene ambiguous. This CDR3 region has 15 residues. V was cut by 1 base and J by 7 bases, with 11 bases left in between. Germline V gene data show CDR1 as SEHNR and CDR2 as FQNEAQ (reference sequence). CDR3: CASSLEIGYNSPLHF. DNA for the CDR3: TGTGCCAGCAGCTTAGAAATAGGGTACAATTCACCCCTCCACTTT.

This chain uses TRBV28 with TRBJ1-1; the D is unclear. This CDR3 is built from 12 residues. V gave up 8 bases and J gave up 0 bases, with 7 bases separating them. CDR1 and CDR2 from the germline V gene are MDHEN and SYDVKM. The CDR3 DNA sequence: TGTGCCAGCTACTACTTGAACACTGAAGCTTTCTTT. Translation gives CASYYLNTEAFF.

This rearrangement joins TRBV11-2 to TRBJ1-4, with D perhaps TRBD1 (6 bases). Germline CDR1 and CDR2: SGHAT and FQNNGV. Between the trimmed V and J ends, which lost 5 bases and 3 bases, there was a span of 7 bases. The CDR3 is 13 amino acids. In nucleotides, the CDR3 is TGTGCCAGCAGCCAGGGGCCTAATGAAAAACTGTTTTTT. Residues: CASSQGPNEKLFF.

V gene TRBV7-9 combines with J gene TRBJ1-1; D gene ambiguous. Looked up from germline, CDR1 is SEHNR and CDR2 is FQNEAQ (reference sequence). This CDR3 is 15 amino acids long. V was clipped by 5 bases and J by 1 base, with 14 bases between them. The CDR3 region has the DNA TGTGCCAGCAGCCTCCTTGGACCGTCGAACACTGAAGCTTTCTTT. Translated, it gives CASSLLGPSNTEAFF.

This chain joins TRBV7-6 and TRBJ1-3, with D hard to call. The CDR3 spans 15 residues. The germline V and J ends were trimmed by 1 base and 1 base, with 8 bases remaining between them. Germline CDR1 and CDR2: SGHVS and FNYEAQ. CDR3 nucleotides: TGTGCCAGCAGCTTAGGCACACCGTCTGGAAACACCATATATTTT. Translation gives CASSLGTPSGNTIYF.

V gene TRBV7-9 combines with J gene TRBJ1-6; no definite D call. V was clipped by 5 bases and J by 7 bases, with 12 bases between them. The V gene's germline CDR1 is SEHNR and CDR2 FQNEAQ (reference sequence). The CDR3 contains 14 residues. CDR3 sequence: CASSPRSGNSPLHF. In DNA form, the CDR3 reads TGTGCCAGCAGCCCACGTTCAGGCAATTCACCCCTCCACTTT. The full variable domain, rest sourced from reference TRBV7-9 and TRBJ1-6, is DTGVSQNPRHKITKRGQNVTFRCDPISEHNRLYWYRQTLGQGPEFLTYFQNEAQLEKSRLLSDRFSAERPKGSFSTLEIQRTEQGDSAMYLCASSPRSGNSPLHFGNGTRLTVT.

The chain is built from TRBV4-2 and TRBJ1-2; 8 bases map to TRBD1. V was clipped by 5 bases and J by 8 bases; unmatched bases: 16. Germline V gene lookup returns CDR1 LGHNA and CDR2 YNFKEQ. The CDR3 is made up of 16 amino acids. The chain's CDR3 is CASSTPLQGAGDGYTF. The CDR3 region has the DNA TGTGCCAGCAGCACACCACTCCAGGGGGCAGGGGACGGCTACACCTTC.

The rearrangement joins TRBV21-1 to TRBJ1-2. TRBV21-1 is described as a pseudogene. The CDR3 sequence is 14 residues long. CDR3 protein: CASSTLRAEDGYTF. For the CDR3, the DNA is TGTGCCAGCAGCACCCTGAGGGCGGAAGATGGCTACACCTTC.

This chain uses TRBV5-1 with TRBJ2-1; a possible D gene is TRBD1 (6 bases). The CDR3 totals 14 residues. V lost 0 bases and J lost 9, with 13 bases in between. Germline V lookup: CDR1 SGHRS, CDR2 YFSETQ. The CDR3 sequence is CASSLEYGGPEQFF. The CDR3 DNA reads as TGCGCCAGCAGCTTGGAGTATGGGGGCCCTGAGCAGTTCTTC.

The chain carries TRBV6-5 and TRBJ2-5; TRBD1 matches 7 bases. CDR3 length equals 16 residues. V trimming: 4 bases; J trimming: 2 bases; junction bases outside the gene matches: 10. From germline, CDR1 is MNHEY and CDR2 SVGAGI. The chain's CDR3 is CASSSPDREQQETQYF. The CDR3 DNA reads TGTGCCAGCAGTTCCCCCGACAGGGAACAACAAGAGACCCAGTACTTC.